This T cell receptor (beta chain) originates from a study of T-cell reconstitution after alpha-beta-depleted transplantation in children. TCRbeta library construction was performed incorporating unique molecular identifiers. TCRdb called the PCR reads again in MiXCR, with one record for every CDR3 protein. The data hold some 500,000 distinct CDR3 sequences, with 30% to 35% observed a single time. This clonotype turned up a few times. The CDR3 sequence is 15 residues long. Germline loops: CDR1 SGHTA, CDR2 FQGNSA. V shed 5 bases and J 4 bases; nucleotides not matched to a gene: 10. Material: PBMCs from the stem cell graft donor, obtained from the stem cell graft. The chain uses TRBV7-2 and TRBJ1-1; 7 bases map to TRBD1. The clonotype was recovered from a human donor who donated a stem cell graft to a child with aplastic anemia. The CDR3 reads CASSTRTGRGTEAFF. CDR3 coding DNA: TGTGCCAGCAGCACCCGGACAGGACGGGGCACTGAAGCTTTCTTT.